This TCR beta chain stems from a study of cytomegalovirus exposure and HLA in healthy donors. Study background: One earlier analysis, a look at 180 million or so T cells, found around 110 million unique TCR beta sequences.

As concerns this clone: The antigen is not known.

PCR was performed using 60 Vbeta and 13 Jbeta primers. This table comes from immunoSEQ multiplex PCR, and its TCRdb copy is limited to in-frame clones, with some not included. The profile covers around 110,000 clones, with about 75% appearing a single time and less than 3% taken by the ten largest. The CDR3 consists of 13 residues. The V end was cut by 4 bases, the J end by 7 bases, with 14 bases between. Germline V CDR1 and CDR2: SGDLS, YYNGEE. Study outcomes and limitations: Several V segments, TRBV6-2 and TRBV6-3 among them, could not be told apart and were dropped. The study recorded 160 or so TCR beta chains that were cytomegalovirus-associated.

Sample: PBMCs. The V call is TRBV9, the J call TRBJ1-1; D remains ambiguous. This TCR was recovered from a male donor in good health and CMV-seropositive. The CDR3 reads CASSKYDRGEAFF. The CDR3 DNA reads TGTGCCAGCAGCAAATACGACCGGGGTGAAGCTTTCTTT.